Listed here are 19 T cell receptor beta chains from one sample, sequenced in a study of CD8 T cells in Susac syndrome. A quantity of about 0.5 to 1 ug RNA underwent reverse transcription using random hexamers. TCRdb re-derived calls from the immunoSEQ multiplex PCR reads in MiXCR, one entry per CDR3 protein. Among approximately 220,000 distinct CDR3 sequences, 80% to 95% were seen once, and the ten largest hold over 0.1%. The sample taken for sequencing was CD8+ T cells from PBMCs. These receptors all come from a human donor with multiple sclerosis.

This chain uses TRBV5-6 with TRBJ2-7; D is unresolved. This CDR3 spans 13 amino acids. The ends were cut back, 1 base at V and 0 bases at J, with 5 bases in the middle. Per the germline V gene, CDR1 is SGHDT and CDR2 is YYEEEE. The CDR3 coding sequence is TGTGCCAGCAGCTTGCAGGACTCCTACGAGCAGTACTTC. Its protein is CASSLQDSYEQYF. The variable domain in full, completed from reference TRBV5-6 and TRBJ2-7, reads DAGVTQSPTHLIKTRGQQVTLRCSPKSGHDTVSWYQQALGQGPQFIFQYYEEEERQRGNFPDRFSGHQFPNYSSELNVNALLLGDSALYLCASSLQDSYEQYFGPGTRLTVT.

The chain links TRBV19 to TRBJ2-1; D gene unclear. Trimming took 5 bases from V and 4 from J, leaving 9 bases between them. The CDR3 loop spans 13 amino acids. Germline V gene data show CDR1 as LNHDA and CDR2 as SQIVND (reference sequence). For the CDR3, the DNA is TGTGCCAGTAGTCATGACGGATACAATGAGCAGTTCTTC. The encoded protein is CASSHDGYNEQFF.

The genes are TRBV9 and TRBJ1-3; D remains unclear. This CDR3 spans 13 amino acids. Germline CDR1 and CDR2: SGDLS and YYNGEE. V lost 4 bases and J 4 bases, leaving 9 bases between the germline ends. The CDR3 region has the DNA TGTGCCAGCAGCCTCCCAGCGGGAAACACCATATATTTT. Translation: CASSLPAGNTIYF.

This clonotype was seen only once. This chain connects TRBV7-2 to TRBJ2-5, with TRBD2 matching over 8 bases. Losses at the gene ends were 1 base for V and 1 base for J; bases not matched to a gene: 5. This CDR3 has 16 residues. Germline V CDR1 and CDR2: SGHTA, FQGNSA. The CDR3 DNA sequence: TGTGCCAGCAGCTTAGTAGGGCGGGGGGTCCAAGAGACCCAGTACTTC. Amino acid sequence: CASSLVGRGVQETQYF. Full variable domain (missing parts from reference TRBV7-2 and TRBJ2-5): GAGVSQSPSNKVTEKGKDVELRCDPISGHTALYWYRQSLGQGLEFLIYFQGNSAPDKSGLPSDRFSAERTGGSVSTLTIQRTQQEDSAVYLCASSLVGRGVQETQYFGPGTRLLVL.

The chain employs TRBV11-2 and TRBJ2-3; D gene ambiguous. V lost 4 bases to trimming and J lost 0 bases, with 14 bases between them. The CDR3 is made up of 16 amino acids. Germline loops: CDR1 SGHAT, CDR2 FQNNGV. The CDR3 bases are TGTGCCAGCAGCTCATTCTTGACCTTCAGCACAGATACGCAGTATTTT. Protein: CASSSFLTFSTDTQYF.

This clonotype was picked up a small number of times. V and J are TRBV4-1 and TRBJ2-5; D tentatively fits TRBD1 or TRBD2 (5 bases each). Germline CDR1 and CDR2: MGHRA and YSYEKL. There are 15 residues in the CDR3. V gave up 3 bases and J gave up 2 bases, with 13 bases separating them. CDR3 amino acids: CASSQDRGVQETQYF. Written as DNA, the CDR3 is TGCGCCAGCAGCCAGGATCGAGGGGTTCAAGAGACCCAGTACTTC.

The chain uses TRBV12-3 or TRBV12-4 and TRBJ2-4; D is ambiguous. The ends were cut back, 6 bases at V and 8 bases at J, with 8 bases in the middle. The CDR3 covers 11 residues. The CDR3 DNA reads as TGTGCCAGCAGCCCCGGAGACATTCAGTACTTC. Translation gives CASSPGDIQYF.

This clonotype was found once. V gene TRBV9 combines with J gene TRBJ2-3; TRBD2 aligns across 9 bases. The germline V gene has CDR1 SGDLS and CDR2 YYNGEE. Trimming at V came to 6 bases and at J to 0 bases, leaving 5 bases not matched to a gene. The CDR3 length is 15 residues. The CDR3: CASTASGTSTDTQYF. The CDR3, as DNA: TGTGCCAGCACCGCTAGCGGGACTAGCACAGATACGCAGTATTTT.

The chain links TRBV6-2 or TRBV6-3 to TRBJ2-5, with TRBD1 as a possible D gene (6 bases). This CDR3 has 14 amino acids. Germline CDR1 and CDR2: MNHEY and SVGEGT. V was pared by 6 bases and J by 0 bases, with 11 bases between. CDR3 bases: TGTGCCAGCAGGGACAGCCACCACCAAGAGACCCAGTACTTC. It encodes CASRDSHHQETQYF.

The V and J genes are TRBV27 and TRBJ2-2, with a weak D call TRBD2 (5 bases). Trimming took off 6 bases at V and 4 bases at J, with 15 bases between the two ends. The germline V gene has CDR1 MNHEY and CDR2 SMNVEV (reference sequence). The CDR3 contains 15 residues. DNA of the CDR3: TGTGCCAGCAGGGGCCCTGAGGGAATCACCGGGGAGCTGTTTTTT. Amino acid sequence: CASRGPEGITGELFF.

This rearrangement joins TRBV9 to TRBJ2-3, with 8 bases matching TRBD2. The trim removed 0 bases at V and 1 base at J, leaving 4 bases unmatched. There are 16 residues in the CDR3. Germline lookup yields CDR1 SGDLS and CDR2 YYNGEE. CDR3 coding DNA: TGTGCCAGCAGCGTAGATATTAGCGGGGGCACAGATACGCAGTATTTT. This codes for CASSVDISGGTDTQYF.

V gene TRBV30 combines with J gene TRBJ1-1; D is unresolved. V dropped 0 bases and J dropped 0 bases, with 11 bases sitting between them. Germline CDR1 and CDR2: GTSNPN and SVGIG (reference sequence). CDR3 length: 15 residues. The CDR3 DNA reads TGTGCCTGGAGTGTCGAAGTTTTCATGAACACTGAAGCTTTCTTT. Amino acid sequence: CAWSVEVFMNTEAFF.

This CDR3 reads CSANLMTSAGTDTQYF. CDR3 in DNA: TGCAGTGCGAACCTCATGACTAGCGCGGGCACAGATACGCAGTATTTT. The chain recombines TRBV20-1 with TRBJ2-3, with 8 positions matching TRBD2. The CDR3 loop spans 16 amino acids. Germline-derived CDR1 and CDR2 are DFQATT and SNEGSKA (reference sequence). V was pared by 6 bases and J by 1 base, with 12 bases of the junction left unmatched.

This sequence joins TRBV12-3 or TRBV12-4 and TRBJ2-2, with 7 bases lining up with TRBD1. The ends lost 5 bases at V and 7 bases at J; junction bases unmatched: 7. CDR3 size: 14 residues. The CDR3 nucleotides read TGTGCCAGCAGTCCCCGGACAGGCATCGGGGAGCTGTTTTTT. Amino acids: CASSPRTGIGELFF.

The V gene is TRBV30, the J gene TRBJ2-1; maybe TRBD1 (5 bases). CDR1 is GTSNPN and CDR2 is SVGIG in the germline V gene (reference sequence). This CDR3 has 16 amino acids. The V gene lost 2 bases and the J gene lost 0 bases, with 14 bases spanning the gap. The chain's CDR3 is CAWSRQPEHSYNEQFF. Here the CDR3 DNA reads TGTGCCTGGAGTAGACAGCCGGAGCACTCCTACAATGAGCAGTTCTTC.

The chain carries TRBV12-3 or TRBV12-4 and TRBJ2-3; D is unresolved. This CDR3 is built from 14 residues. V was trimmed by 5 bases and J by 2 bases, leaving 11 bases between them. CDR3 sequence reads: CASSERSPTDTQYF. In DNA, the CDR3 is TGTGCCAGCAGTGAGAGGTCCCCCACAGATACGCAGTATTTT.

V and J are TRBV12-5 and TRBJ1-2; 9 nucleotides align to TRBD1. Germline loops: CDR1 LGHNT, CDR2 FRNRAP. CDR3 size: 14 residues. Germline trimming cut 6 bases from V and 3 bases from J; bases unmatched to any gene: 5. The CDR3 sequence: CASGPGQGDYGYTF. CDR3 nucleotides: TGTGCTAGTGGCCCGGGACAGGGAGACTATGGCTACACCTTC.

The chain uses TRBV20-1 and TRBJ1-1, with D possibly TRBD1 on 6 matching bases. The CDR3 extends over 16 amino acids. The germline CDR1 and CDR2 sequences are DFQATT and SNEGSKA (reference sequence). The germline V and J ends were trimmed by 0 bases and 3 bases, with 17 bases remaining between them. The CDR3 sequence: CSARDWGAPLDTEAFF. In nucleotides, the CDR3 is TGCAGTGCTAGAGATTGGGGGGCGCCCTTGGACACTGAAGCTTTCTTT.

The J gene is TRBJ1-1, the V gene TRBV18; possible D gene TRBD1, 5 bases. The CDR3 spans 15 residues. Germline V gene sequence: CDR1 KGHSH, CDR2 LQKENI. V was shortened by 2 bases and J by 0 bases, with 10 bases between the two germline ends. The CDR3 here is CASSPTGRLNTEAFF. The CDR3 DNA is TGTGCCAGCTCACCAACAGGACGGCTGAACACTGAAGCTTTCTTT. Full variable domain (missing parts from reference TRBV18 and TRBJ1-1): NAGVMQNPRHLVRRRGQEARLRCSPMKGHSHVYWYRQLPEEGLKFMVYLQKENIIDESGMPKERFSAEFPKEGPSILRIQQVVRGDSAAYFCASSPTGRLNTEAFFGQGTRLTVV.